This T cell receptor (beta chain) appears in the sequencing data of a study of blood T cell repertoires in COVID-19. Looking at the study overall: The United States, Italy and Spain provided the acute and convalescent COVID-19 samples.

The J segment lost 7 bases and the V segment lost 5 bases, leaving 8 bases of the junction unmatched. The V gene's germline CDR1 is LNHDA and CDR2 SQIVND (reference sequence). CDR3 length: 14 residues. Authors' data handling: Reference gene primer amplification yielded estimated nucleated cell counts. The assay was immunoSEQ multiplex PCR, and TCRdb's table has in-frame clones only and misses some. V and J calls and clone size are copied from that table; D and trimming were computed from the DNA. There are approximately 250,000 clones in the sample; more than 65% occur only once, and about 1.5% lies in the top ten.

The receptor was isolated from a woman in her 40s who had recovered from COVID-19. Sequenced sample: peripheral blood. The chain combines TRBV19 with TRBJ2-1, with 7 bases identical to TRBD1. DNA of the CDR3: TGTGCCAGTAGTGGGACAGATATGCGGAATGAGCAGTTCTTC. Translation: CASSGTDMRNEQFF.